This T cell receptor beta chain was identified in a study of T cell changes during pregnancy in multiple sclerosis. Produced via immunoSEQ multiplex PCR; TCRdb's table is partial and in-frame only. This sample has more than 50,000 clones, with around 90% found just once. The germline V gene has CDR1 DFQATT and CDR2 SNEGSKA (reference sequence). V was clipped by 3 bases and J by 6 bases, with 8 bases between them. This CDR3 contains 11 residues. The receptor comes from a female donor in good health, enrolled as a control in a pregnancy study. This sequence joins TRBV20-1 and TRBJ1-1; D possibly corresponds to TRBD1 (5 bases). Here the sequenced sample was peripheral blood, taken in the first trimester of pregnancy. CDR3 amino acids: CSASGGAEAFF. In DNA form, the CDR3 reads TGCAGTGCTAGCGGGGGGGCTGAAGCTTTCTTT.